This entry describes one T cell receptor (beta chain). Its binding antigen is unknown. Base qualities are missing; no much larger clone stands one base away. Stable Graves' hyperthyroidism was defined as no progression to ophthalmopathy during 18 months of follow-up. Hyperthyroidism patients were aged 18 to 65 years and newly diagnosed, with disease duration of less than 2 months. The study excluded patients with uncontrolled infections, other autoimmune diseases, pregnancy or lactation. Clinical symptoms, serum thyroxine and TRAb, thyroid ultrasound, and orbital computed tomography formed the basis for the diagnoses. Ficoll-Paque density gradient centrifugation was used to isolate PBMCs from 9.5 to 10 ml of fresh peripheral blood. Total RNA was extracted with Trizol reagent, and quality was checked on an Agilent 2100 Bioanalyzer. These data are taken from a study of T cells in Graves' hyperthyroidism and ophthalmopathy (dated by TCRdb to about 2019). For context, the study as a whole: Peripheral blood was sampled at the time of initial diagnosis, prior to any treatment. A discovery cohort of roughly 96 patients, roughly 43 with Graves' ophthalmopathy and approximately 57 with stable Graves' hyperthyroidism, was used to find distinguishing TCR V-J signatures. Prospective prediction of ophthalmopathy was tested in an independent validation cohort of 18 to 20 hyperthyroidism patients and some 17 patients who later progressed to ophthalmopathy. The paper describes TCR Vbeta CDR3 sequencing of fewer than 150 peripheral blood samples, made up of 43 ophthalmopathy patients, over 70 hyperthyroidism patients and roughly 17 progressor patients. The 100 or so discovery patients were randomly split 7:3 into training and test sets. In about 6 Graves' hyperthyroidism patients, the study also compared T-cell repertoires from thyroid tissue with T-cell repertoires from blood. Once sampling was done, hyperthyroidism patients were given methimazole at a starting dose of 30 mg daily, whereas ophthalmopathy patients were given high-dose intravenous methylprednisolone.

The TCR beta CDR3 regions were amplified from the RNA transcripts. The first round of RT-PCR for the TCR CDR3 was performed with the HTBI primer set and the Qiagen OneStep RT-PCR kit. A second multiplex PCR round built the libraries, followed by size selection and purification. Sequencing of the libraries was done on an Illumina HiSeq2000 using paired-end 100 bp reads. The authors processed their data as follows. SOAPnuke was used to process the raw data, with reads discarded if the reads contained adapters or uncalled bases, had a mean Phred below 15, or lacked an exact constant-primer or identifier match. COPE v1.2.5 was used to merge high-quality paired reads, and clonotypes were defined as unique nucleotide sequences. MiTCR v1.1 was used to align clonotypes to the IMGT TRBV, TRBD and TRBJ reference segments. The analysis was restricted to V-J combinations with a frequency above 0.0001, which together covered about 99% of the repertoires. A TCS score was defined as the ratio between F50 (clonal expansion) and ExV (chaos), using BLOSUM62-based TCRdist between CDR3 peptides within each V-J. Welch's t-statistics and random forest reduced around 520 V-J features to about 12, which were used in a naive Bayes classifier (R e1071). TCRdb handled the public reads itself, with Q25 trimming in fastp and clone calling in MiXCR, and kept productive beta chains. Under each unique CDR3 protein, matching rows form one entry showing the most common genes and DNA. V and J calls and clone size were set by TCRdb, not the authors. This sample gives around 450,000 distinct CDR3 sequences in total; 15% to 19% of them show up just once. The ten top clones hold 13% to 15% of the sample.

From its cysteine to its phenylalanine, the CDR3 spans 13 amino acids. Only the CDR3 part of the read is kept: 39 bases, read in frame from the first base. V and J lose 4 bases and 3 bases, and a span of 7 bases separates them. CDR1 SGHTA and CDR2 FQGNSA were looked up in the germline V gene. Here is what the overall study found, with its caveats: Sample size was not statistically predetermined, and investigators were not blinded to group allocation. Ophthalmopathy was separated from stable hyperthyroidism by a 13 V-J signature model, with about 88% sensitivity and 81% to 82% specificity obtained in cross-validation and 80%/75% obtained in testing. During validation, the model predicted progression to ophthalmopathy a median of around 6 months ahead of onset, with more than 55% sensitivity and about 75% specificity. Blood samples also contained most of the expanded thyroid clonotypes (frequency above 0.001), which suggests that blood repertoires may reflect thyroid immune responses.

The sequence came from a woman aged 18 to 35 with Graves' hyperthyroidism. Sequenced material: blood. The chain employs TRBV7-2 and TRBJ1-5; no confident D gene assignment can be made. CDR3 protein: CASSSDINQPQHF. Here is the DNA: TGTGCCAGCAGCTCCGACATCAATCAGCCCCAGCATTTT.